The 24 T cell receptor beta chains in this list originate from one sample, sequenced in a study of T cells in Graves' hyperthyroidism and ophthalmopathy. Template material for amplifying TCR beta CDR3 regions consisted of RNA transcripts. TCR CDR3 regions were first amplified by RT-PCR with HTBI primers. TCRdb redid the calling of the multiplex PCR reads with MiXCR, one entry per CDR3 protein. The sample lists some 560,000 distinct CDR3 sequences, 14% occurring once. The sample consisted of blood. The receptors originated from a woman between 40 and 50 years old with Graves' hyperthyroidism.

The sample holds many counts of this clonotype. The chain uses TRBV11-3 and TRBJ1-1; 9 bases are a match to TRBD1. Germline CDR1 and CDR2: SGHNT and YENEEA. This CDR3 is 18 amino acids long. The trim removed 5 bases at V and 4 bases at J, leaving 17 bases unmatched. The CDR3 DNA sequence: TGTGCCAGCAGCCCTCGCTTTACTAGGACAGGGGTTACCACTGAAGCTTTCTTT. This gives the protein CASSPRFTRTGVTTEAFF. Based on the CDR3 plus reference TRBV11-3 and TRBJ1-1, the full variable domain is EAGVVQSPRYKIIEKKQPVAFWCNPISGHNTLYWYLQNLGQGPELLIRYENEEAVDDSQLPKDRFSAERLKGVDSTLKIQPAELGDSAVYLCASSPRFTRTGVTTEAFFGQGTRLTVV.

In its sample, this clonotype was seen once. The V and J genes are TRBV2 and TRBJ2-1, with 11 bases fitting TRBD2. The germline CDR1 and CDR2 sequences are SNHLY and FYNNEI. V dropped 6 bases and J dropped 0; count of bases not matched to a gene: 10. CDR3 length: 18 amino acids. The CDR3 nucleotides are TGTGCCAGCAGCAAAAATTTAGCGGGAGGGAGCTCCTACAATGAGCAGTTCTTC. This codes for CASSKNLAGGSSYNEQFF.

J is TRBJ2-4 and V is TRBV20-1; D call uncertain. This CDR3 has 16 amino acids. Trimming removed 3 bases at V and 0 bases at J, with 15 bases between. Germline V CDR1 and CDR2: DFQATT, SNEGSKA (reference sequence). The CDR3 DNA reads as TGCAGTGCTAGCCCCTTCCTGGTTGAAGCCAAAAACATTCAGTACTTC. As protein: CSASPFLVEAKNIQYF.

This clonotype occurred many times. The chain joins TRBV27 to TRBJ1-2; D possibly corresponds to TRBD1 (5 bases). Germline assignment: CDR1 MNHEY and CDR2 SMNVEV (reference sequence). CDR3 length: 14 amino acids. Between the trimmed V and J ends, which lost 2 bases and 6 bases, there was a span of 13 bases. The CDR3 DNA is TGTGCCAGCAGTTTAGGGGGGAGGTGGAATGGCTACACCTTC. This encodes CASSLGGRWNGYTF.

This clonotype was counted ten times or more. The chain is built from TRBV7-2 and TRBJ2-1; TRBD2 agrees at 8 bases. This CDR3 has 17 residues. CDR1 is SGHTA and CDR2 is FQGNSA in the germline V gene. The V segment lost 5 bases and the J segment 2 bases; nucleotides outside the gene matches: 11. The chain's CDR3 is CASSPWGREDAYNEQFF. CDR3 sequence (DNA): TGTGCCAGCAGCCCCTGGGGGCGGGAGGACGCCTACAATGAGCAGTTCTTC.

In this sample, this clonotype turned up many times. CDR3 in DNA: TGTGCCAGCAGTTTAGGGACAGGGAGCACTGAAGCTTTCTTT. It encodes CASSLGTGSTEAFF. The rearrangement joins TRBV12-3 or TRBV12-4 to TRBJ1-1, with 8 bases aligning to TRBD1. This CDR3 is 14 amino acids long. V lost 1 base to trimming and J lost 4 bases; unmatched junction nucleotides: 2.

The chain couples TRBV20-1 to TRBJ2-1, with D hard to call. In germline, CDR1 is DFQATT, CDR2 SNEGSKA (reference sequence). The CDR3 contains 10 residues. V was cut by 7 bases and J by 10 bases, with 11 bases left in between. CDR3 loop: CSVARAEQFF. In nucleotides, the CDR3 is TGCAGTGTCGCAAGAGCAGAGCAGTTCTTC.

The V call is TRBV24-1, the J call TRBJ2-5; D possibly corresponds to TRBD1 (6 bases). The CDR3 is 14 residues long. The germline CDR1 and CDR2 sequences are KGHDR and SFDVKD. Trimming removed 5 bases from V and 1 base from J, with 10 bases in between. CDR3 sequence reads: CATSAWDTQETQYF. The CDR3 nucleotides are TGTGCCACCAGTGCCTGGGACACCCAAGAGACCCAGTACTTC.

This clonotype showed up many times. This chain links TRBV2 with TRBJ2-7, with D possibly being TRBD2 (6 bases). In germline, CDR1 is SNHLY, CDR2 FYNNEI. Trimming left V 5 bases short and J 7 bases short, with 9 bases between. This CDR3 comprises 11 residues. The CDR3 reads CASSFAGEQYF. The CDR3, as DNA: TGTGCCAGCAGTTTCGCGGGAGAGCAGTACTTC.

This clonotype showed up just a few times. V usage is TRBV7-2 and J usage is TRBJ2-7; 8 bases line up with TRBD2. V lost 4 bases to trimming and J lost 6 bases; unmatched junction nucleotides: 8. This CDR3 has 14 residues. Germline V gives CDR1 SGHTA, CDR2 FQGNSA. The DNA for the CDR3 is TGTGCCAGCAGCTCACAAGGACTAGCAGCCGAGCAGTACTTC. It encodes CASSSQGLAAEQYF.

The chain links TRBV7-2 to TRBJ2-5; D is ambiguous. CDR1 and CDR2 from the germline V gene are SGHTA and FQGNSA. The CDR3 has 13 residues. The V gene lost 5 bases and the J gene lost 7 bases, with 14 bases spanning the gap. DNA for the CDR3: TGTACCAGCAGCCTAGATGTACGTTTGACCCAGTACTTC. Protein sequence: CTSSLDVRLTQYF. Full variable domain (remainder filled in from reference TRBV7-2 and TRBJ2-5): GAGVSQSPSNKVTEKGKDVELRCDPISGHTALYWYRQSLGQGLEFLIYFQGNSAPDKSGLPSDRFSAERTGGSVSTLTIQRTQQEDSAVYLCTSSLDVRLTQYFGPGTRLLVL.

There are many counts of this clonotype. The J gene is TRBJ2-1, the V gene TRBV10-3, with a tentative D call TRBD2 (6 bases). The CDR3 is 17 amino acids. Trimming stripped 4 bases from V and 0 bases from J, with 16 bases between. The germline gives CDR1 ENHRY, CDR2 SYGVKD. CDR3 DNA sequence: TGTGCCATCAGTGCAAGGGACTCCCGAAGCTCCTACAATGAGCAGTTCTTC. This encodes CAISARDSRSSYNEQFF.

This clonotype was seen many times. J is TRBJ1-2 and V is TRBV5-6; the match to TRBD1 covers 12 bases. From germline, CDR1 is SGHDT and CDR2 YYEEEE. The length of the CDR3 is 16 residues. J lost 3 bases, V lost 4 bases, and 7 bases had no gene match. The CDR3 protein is CASSKGQGAGDYGYTF. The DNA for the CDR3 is TGTGCCAGCAGCAAGGGACAGGGGGCAGGTGACTATGGCTACACCTTC.

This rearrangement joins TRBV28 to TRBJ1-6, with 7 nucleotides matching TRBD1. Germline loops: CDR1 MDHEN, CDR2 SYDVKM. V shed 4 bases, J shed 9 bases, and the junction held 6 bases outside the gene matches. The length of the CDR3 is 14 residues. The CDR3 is CASSWTGNPSPLHF. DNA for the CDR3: TGTGCCAGCAGTTGGACAGGCAACCCTTCACCCCTCCACTTT. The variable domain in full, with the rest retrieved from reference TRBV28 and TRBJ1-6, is DVKVTQSSRYLVKRTGEKVFLECVQDMDHENMFWYRQDPGLGLRLIYFSYDVKMKEKGDIPEGYSVSREKKERFSLILESASTNQTSMYLCASSWTGNPSPLHFGNGTRLTVT.

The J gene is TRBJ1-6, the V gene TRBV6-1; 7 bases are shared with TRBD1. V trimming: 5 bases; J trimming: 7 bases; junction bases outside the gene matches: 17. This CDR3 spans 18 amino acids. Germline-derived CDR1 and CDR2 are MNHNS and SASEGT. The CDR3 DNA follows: TGTGCCAGCAGTCGGACAGTGAACAGGGGAAGGCAAAATTCACCCCTCCACTTT. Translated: CASSRTVNRGRQNSPLHF.

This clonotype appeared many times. The CDR3 nucleotides are TGTGCCTGGAGTGTACCCCTTCTCTCCTACAATGAGCAGTTCTTC. It translates to CAWSVPLLSYNEQFF. This rearrangement joins TRBV30 to TRBJ2-1, with D unclear. Per the germline V gene, CDR1 is GTSNPN and CDR2 is SVGIG (reference sequence). The CDR3 runs to 15 residues. Between the trimmed V and J ends, which lost 0 bases and 0 bases, there was a span of 9 bases.

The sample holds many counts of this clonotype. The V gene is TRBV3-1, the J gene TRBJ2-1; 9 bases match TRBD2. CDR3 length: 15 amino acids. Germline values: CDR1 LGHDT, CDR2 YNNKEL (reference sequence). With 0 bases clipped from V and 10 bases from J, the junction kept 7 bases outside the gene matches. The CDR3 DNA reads TGTGCCAGCAGCCAAGACGTTAGCGGGAGCAGGGAGCAGTTCTTC. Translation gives CASSQDVSGSREQFF.

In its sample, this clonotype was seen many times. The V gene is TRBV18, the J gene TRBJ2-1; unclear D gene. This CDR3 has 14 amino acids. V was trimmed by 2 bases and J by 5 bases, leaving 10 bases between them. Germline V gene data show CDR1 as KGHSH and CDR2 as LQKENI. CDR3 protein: CASSPTLENNEQFF. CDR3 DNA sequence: TGTGCCAGCTCACCAACGCTGGAGAACAATGAGCAGTTCTTC. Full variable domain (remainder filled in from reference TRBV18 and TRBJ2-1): NAGVMQNPRHLVRRRGQEARLRCSPMKGHSHVYWYRQLPEEGLKFMVYLQKENIIDESGMPKERFSAEFPKEGPSILRIQQVVRGDSAAYFCASSPTLENNEQFFGPGTRLTVL.

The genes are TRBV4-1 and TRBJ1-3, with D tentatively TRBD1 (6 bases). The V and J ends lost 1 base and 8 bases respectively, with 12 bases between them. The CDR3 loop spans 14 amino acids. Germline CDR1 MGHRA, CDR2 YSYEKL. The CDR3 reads CASSQVGGADTIYF. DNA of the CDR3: TGCGCCAGCAGCCAAGTGGGGGGCGCAGACACCATATATTTT.

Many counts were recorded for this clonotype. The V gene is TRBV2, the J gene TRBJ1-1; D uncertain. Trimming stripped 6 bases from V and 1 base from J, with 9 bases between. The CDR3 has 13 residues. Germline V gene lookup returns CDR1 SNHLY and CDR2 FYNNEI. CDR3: CASRDKPNTEAFF. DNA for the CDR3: TGTGCCAGCAGAGACAAGCCGAACACTGAAGCTTTCTTT.

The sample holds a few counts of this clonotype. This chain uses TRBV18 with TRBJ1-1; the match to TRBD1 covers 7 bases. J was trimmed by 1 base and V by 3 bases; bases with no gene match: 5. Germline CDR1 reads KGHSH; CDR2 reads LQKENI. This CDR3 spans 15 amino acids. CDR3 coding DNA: TGTGCCAGCTCACCGCCAGGGGGGGGGAACACTGAAGCTTTCTTT. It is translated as CASSPPGGGNTEAFF.

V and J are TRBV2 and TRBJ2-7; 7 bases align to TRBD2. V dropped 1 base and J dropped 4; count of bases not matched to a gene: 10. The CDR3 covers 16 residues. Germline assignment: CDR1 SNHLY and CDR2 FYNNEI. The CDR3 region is CASSEGFGGSRYEQYF. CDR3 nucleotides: TGTGCCAGCAGTGAAGGGTTCGGCGGGAGTCGGTACGAGCAGTACTTC.

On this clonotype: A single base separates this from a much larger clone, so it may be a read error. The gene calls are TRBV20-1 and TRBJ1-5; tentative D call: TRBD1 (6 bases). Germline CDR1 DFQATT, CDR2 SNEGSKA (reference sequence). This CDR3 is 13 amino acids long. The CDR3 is CSLGGNSNQPQHF. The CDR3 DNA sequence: TGCAGCCTGGGGGGCAATAGCAATCAGCCCCAGCATTTT.

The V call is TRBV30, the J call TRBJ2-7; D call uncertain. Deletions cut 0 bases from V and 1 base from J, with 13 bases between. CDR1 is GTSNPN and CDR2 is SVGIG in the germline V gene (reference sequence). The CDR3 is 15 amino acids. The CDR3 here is CAWSVRMASSYEQYF. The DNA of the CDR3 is TGTGCCTGGAGTGTACGTATGGCATCTTCCTACGAGCAGTACTTC.